This entry features one T cell receptor beta chain sequence. Its specificity is unknown. Preparation of the TCRbeta library involved a method that used unique molecular identifiers. TCRdb fed the PCR reads into MiXCR, producing one record per CDR3 protein. The table lists 200,000 to 250,000 distinct CDR3 sequences, 20% to 30% of them singletons. The V and J ends lost 4 bases and 8 bases respectively, with 16 bases between them. The germline V gene encodes CDR1 SGHRS and CDR2 YFSETQ. The length of the CDR3 is 14 residues. This sample stems from a study of T-cell reconstitution after alpha-beta-depleted transplantation in children. General observations from the study: Newly generated T cells supplied most T-cell counts and diversity one year post-transplant.

The gene calls are TRBV5-1 and TRBJ2-4; D not resolved. This receptor was obtained from a girl aged 2 to 10 with Fanconi anemia, due to receive a stem cell transplant. Specimen: PBMCs, collected before TCRalphabeta/CD19-depleted stem cell transplant. CDR3 protein: CASSHGRALDIQYF. CDR3 in DNA: TGCGCCAGCAGCCACGGACGGGCCTTGGACATTCAGTACTTC. Drawing the rest from reference TRBV5-1 and TRBJ2-4, the complete variable domain is KAGVTQTPRYLIKTRGQQVTLSCSPISGHRSVSWYQQTPGQGLQFLFEYFSETQRNKGNFPGRFSGRQFSNSRSEMNVSTLELGDSALYLCASSHGRALDIQYFGAGTRLSVL.